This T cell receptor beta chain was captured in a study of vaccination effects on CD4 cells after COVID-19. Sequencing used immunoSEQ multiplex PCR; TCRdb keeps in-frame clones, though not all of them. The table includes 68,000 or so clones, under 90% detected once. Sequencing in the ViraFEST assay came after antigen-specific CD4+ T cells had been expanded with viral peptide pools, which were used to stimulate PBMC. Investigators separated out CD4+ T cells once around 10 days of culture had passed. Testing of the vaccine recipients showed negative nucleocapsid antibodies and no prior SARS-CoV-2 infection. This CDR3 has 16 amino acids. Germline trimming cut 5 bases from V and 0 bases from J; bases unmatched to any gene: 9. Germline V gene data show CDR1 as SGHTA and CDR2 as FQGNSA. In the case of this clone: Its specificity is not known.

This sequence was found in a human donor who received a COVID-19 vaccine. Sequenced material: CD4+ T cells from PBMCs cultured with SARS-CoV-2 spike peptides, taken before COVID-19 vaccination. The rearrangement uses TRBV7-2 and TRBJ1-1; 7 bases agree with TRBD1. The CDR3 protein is CASSPWRGRMNTEAFF. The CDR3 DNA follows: TGTGCCAGCAGCCCTTGGAGGGGGCGCATGAACACTGAAGCTTTCTTT. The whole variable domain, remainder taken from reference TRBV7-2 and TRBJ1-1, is GAGVSQSPSNKVTEKGKDVELRCDPISGHTALYWYRQSLGQGLEFLIYFQGNSAPDKSGLPSDRFSAERTGGSVSTLTIQRTQQEDSAVYLCASSPWRGRMNTEAFFGQGTRLTVV.